The rows below give T cell receptor beta chains drawn from one sample of a study of response to subunit inactivated influenza vaccine. TCRdb re-called the RT-PCR reads through MiXCR, storing one row per CDR3 protein. The table records about 780,000 distinct CDR3 sequences, roughly 18% of them present only once. The sequenced sample was PBMCs from blood, obtained around 5 days after vaccination. The receptors derive from a man between 45 and 60 years old who received an inactivated influenza vaccine. The CDR3 runs from the conserved cysteine through the conserved F or W. The order of the fields is D gene, J gene, clone size, V gene, CDR3 protein, CDR3 DNA. A D gene is named only where the DNA matches it firmly. Clone size is shown for a subset of rows, as once, few, many or a class of expanded clone.

>.|TRBJ2-1|many|TRBV6-5
CASSYGLESYRATNNEQFF
TGTGCCAGCAGTTACGGTTTAGAGTCGTACAGGGCGACCAACAATGAGCAGTTCTTC
>.|TRBJ2-5|few|TRBV4-1
CASSLGHGETQYF
TGCGCCAGCAGCCTTGGGCACGGGGAGACCCAGTACTTC
>TRBD2|TRBJ2-5|few|TRBV5-5
CASSTLAGGPSETQYF
TGTGCCAGCAGCACCCTAGCGGGGGGGCCCTCAGAGACCCAGTACTTC
>.|TRBJ1-5|.|TRBV4-1
CASSLPGAAHNQPQHF
TGCGCCAGCAGCCTTCCAGGGGCAGCACACAATCAGCCCCAGCATTTT
>.|TRBJ2-1|few|TRBV9
CASSVGGLHNEQFF
TGTGCCAGCAGCGTGGGGGGGCTTCACAATGAGCAGTTCTTC
>.|TRBJ2-1|many|TRBV10-2
CASGLGTQARNEQFF
TGCGCCAGCGGACTCGGGACTCAAGCCAGGAATGAGCAGTTCTTC
>TRBD2|TRBJ2-1|few|TRBV12-3/TRBV12-4
CASSPTSGRAVEQFF
TGTGCCAGCAGCCCGACTAGCGGGAGGGCGGTTGAGCAGTTCTTC
>.|TRBJ2-2|.|TRBV21-1
CASSKGDSANTGELFF
TGTGCCAGCAGCAAAGGGGACAGCGCGAACACCGGGGAGCTGTTTTTT
>TRBD1|TRBJ1-2|many|TRBV7-2
CASSLETGVYGYTF
TGTGCCAGCAGCTTAGAGACAGGGGTTTATGGCTACACCTTC
>.|TRBJ1-1|.|TRBV28
CASSGGTGHTEAFF
TGTGCCAGCAGCGGAGGGACGGGACACACTGAAGCTTTCTTT
>.|TRBJ1-2|.|TRBV18
CASSPPFGTFVKGGYTF
TGTGCCAGCTCACCACCCTTTGGGACCTTCGTAAAAGGTGGCTACACCTTC
>TRBD2|TRBJ2-3|.|TRBV7-9
CASSGLAGGPVTQYF
TGTGCCAGCAGCGGTCTAGCGGGAGGGCCGGTAACGCAGTATTTT
>.|TRBJ2-2|.|TRBV20-1
CSARAPANTGELFF
TGCAGTGCCAGGGCACCCGCGAACACCGGGGAGCTGTTTTTT
>.|TRBJ2-3|.|TRBV2
CASRPQVTDTQYF
TGTGCCAGCAGACCCCAGGTGACAGATACGCAGTATTTT
>TRBD1|TRBJ1-2|.|TRBV7-6
CASSLVTGGGGYTF
TGTGCCAGCAGCTTAGTGACAGGGGGCGGTGGCTACACCTTC
>.|TRBJ1-2|many|TRBV20-1
CSAKGGYGYTF
TGCAGTGCTAAAGGGGGATATGGCTACACCTTC
>TRBD1|TRBJ1-1|.|TRBV6-2/TRBV6-3
CASSTRQGYSFPEAFF
TGTGCCAGCAGTACCCGACAGGGTTACTCCTTCCCTGAAGCTTTCTTT
>TRBD1|TRBJ2-7|many|TRBV6-5
CASSYSGTGTYEQYF
TGTGCCAGCAGTTATTCCGGGACAGGGACTTACGAGCAGTACTTC
>.|TRBJ2-2|.|TRBV20-1
CSAYGTNTGELFF
TGCAGTGCTTACGGGACTAACACCGGGGAGCTGTTTTTT
>.|TRBJ1-2|few|TRBV15
CATSRAGRGPINYGYTF
TGTGCCACCAGCAGAGCGGGCAGGGGACCTATTAACTATGGCTACACCTTC
>.|TRBJ2-3|.|TRBV6-5
CASSYLGTADTQYF
TGTGCCAGCAGTTACCTGGGGACCGCAGATACGCAGTATTTT
>.|TRBJ2-7|.|TRBV5-1
CASSLAPGNRVSYEQYF
TGCGCCAGCAGCTTGGCGCCTGGGAACAGAGTCTCCTACGAGCAGTACTTC
>.|TRBJ2-7|.|TRBV27
CASRGGRGVEQYF
TGTGCCAGCAGAGGGGGGAGGGGGGTAGAGCAGTACTTC
>TRBD1|TRBJ2-3|.|TRBV5-1
CASSLIAQGADTQYF
TGCGCCAGCAGCTTGATAGCACAGGGGGCGGATACGCAGTATTTT
>.|TRBJ2-7|few|TRBV7-8
CASRGTSPEQYF
TGTGCCAGCAGGGGGACATCACCCGAGCAGTACTTC
>.|TRBJ2-2|few|TRBV4-3
CASSQDLNSVWEIF
TGCGCCAGCAGCCAAGATTTGAATTCGGTTTGGGAAATTTTT
>.|TRBJ2-2|.|TRBV6-1
CASSSPTHPTGELFF
TGTGCCAGCAGCAGTCCGACACACCCTACCGGGGAGCTGTTTTTT
>.|TRBJ2-5|.|TRBV4-3
CASSQGEEETQYF
TGCGCCAGCAGCCAAGGGGAGGAAGAGACCCAGTACTTC
>TRBD2|TRBJ2-5|.|TRBV7-8
CASSWLGTSGSYAETQYF
TGTGCCAGCAGCTGGCTGGGGACTAGCGGGAGTTATGCAGAGACCCAGTACTTC
>.|TRBJ1-1|.|TRBV10-3
CAISESSSHTEAFF
TGTGCCATCAGTGAGTCGAGCAGCCACACTGAAGCTTTCTTT
>TRBD1|TRBJ1-5|.|TRBV13
CASSLNRGVGNQPQHF
TGTGCCAGCAGCTTAAACAGGGGGGTGGGTAATCAGCCCCAGCATTTT
>.|TRBJ2-3|few|TRBV7-2
CASSLVFTGRTDTQYF
TGTGCCAGCAGCTTAGTCTTTACGGGGCGCACAGATACGCAGTATTTT
>.|TRBJ1-1|few|TRBV20-1
CSARDGGVNTEAFF
TGCAGTGCTAGAGATGGTGGGGTGAACACTGAAGCTTTCTTT
>TRBD1|TRBJ2-3|few|TRBV24-1
CATSDLGQGIFSTDTQYF
TGTGCCACCAGTGATTTAGGACAGGGTATTTTTAGCACAGATACGCAGTATTTT
>.|TRBJ2-6|.|TRBV20-1
CSAPVPGSGANVLTF
TGCAGTGCCCCCGTCCCAGGCTCTGGGGCCAACGTCCTGACTTTC
>TRBD1|TRBJ1-2|few|TRBV7-2
CASSLDRGWDGYTF
TGTGCCAGCAGCTTAGACAGGGGGTGGGATGGCTACACCTTC
>TRBD2|TRBJ2-1|few|TRBV7-9
CASSLWGTSGYNEQFF
TGTGCCAGCAGCTTGTGGGGGACTAGCGGGTACAATGAGCAGTTCTTC
>.|TRBJ2-3|.|TRBV7-2
CASSSQGSLTGDTQYF
TGTGCCAGCAGCTCACAGGGCTCACTCACAGGCGATACGCAGTATTTT
>TRBD1|TRBJ2-5|.|TRBV13
CASSSPDRGGMETQYF
TGTGCCAGCAGCTCCCCGGACAGGGGGGGGATGGAGACCCAGTACTTC
>TRBD1|TRBJ2-1|few|TRBV12-5
CASGNGTGAYNEQFF
TGTGCTAGTGGCAACGGGACAGGGGCCTACAATGAGCAGTTCTTC
>TRBD1|TRBJ2-7|few|TRBV20-1
CSANRDRGPHEQYF
TGCAGTGCAAACAGGGACAGGGGGCCCCACGAGCAGTACTTC
>.|TRBJ1-2|.|TRBV20-1
CSARVDSPWGGYTF
TGCAGTGCTAGAGTAGACAGCCCTTGGGGTGGCTACACCTTC
>.|TRBJ2-4|.|TRBV10-3
CAISELAMRRGAKNIQYF
TGTGCCATCAGTGAGTTGGCAATGCGGAGGGGGGCCAAAAACATTCAGTACTTC
>.|TRBJ1-6|few|TRBV12-3/TRBV12-4
CASSLQGSSPLHF
TGTGCCAGCAGTCTACAGGGAAGTTCACCCCTCCACTTT
>.|TRBJ2-2|.|TRBV15
CASSRESVRSPGELFF
TGTGCCAGCAGCAGAGAGTCTGTGAGATCGCCCGGGGAGCTGTTTTTT
>.|TRBJ2-7|.|TRBV7-4
CASSPMGRRFESYEQYF
TGTGCCAGCAGTCCGATGGGACGTCGCTTCGAATCCTACGAGCAGTACTTC
>.|TRBJ1-1|few|TRBV24-1
CATSDPGQSEAFF
TGTGCCACCAGTGACCCAGGACAGAGTGAAGCTTTCTTT
>.|TRBJ2-7|.|TRBV24-1
CATSDQHRDEQYF
TGTGCCACCAGTGATCAACACAGGGACGAGCAGTACTTC